These 21 T cell receptor beta chains were sequenced from one sample in a study of cytomegalovirus exposure and HLA in healthy donors. Primers for the PCR totalled 60 Vbeta and 13 Jbeta. Assay used: immunoSEQ multiplex PCR; TCRdb lists only in-frame clones, some missing. The sample has 150,000 to 200,000 clones; approximately 80% are singletons. Sequencing used PBMCs. These receptors all stem from a man aged 50-60 years in good health and CMV-seropositive.

The rearrangement links TRBV6-5 to TRBJ2-3, with a tentative D call TRBD1 (5 bases). CDR3 length: 14 residues. CDR1 is MNHEY and CDR2 is SVGAGI in the germline V gene. Trimming cost V 4 bases and J 1 base, with 9 bases left between them. CDR3 bases: TGTGCCAGCAGTTCAGGGTTGGGCACAGATACGCAGTATTTT. Residues: CASSSGLGTDTQYF.

This sequence joins TRBV7-9 and TRBJ2-6; 7 nucleotides line up with TRBD2. V lost 1 base, J lost 6 bases, and 9 bases stayed unmatched. Looked up from germline, CDR1 is SEHNR and CDR2 is FQNEAQ (reference sequence). The CDR3 sequence is 17 residues long. CDR3 DNA: TGTGCCAGCAGCTTAGTTGATCTAGCGGCAAAGGCCAACGTCCTGACTTTC. Its translation is CASSLVDLAAKANVLTF.

The rearrangement links TRBV6-5 to TRBJ1-1; 8 bases line up with TRBD1. The CDR3 has 12 amino acids. Trimming cost V 5 bases and J 8 bases; bases outside gene matches: 4. The germline V gene has CDR1 MNHEY and CDR2 SVGAGI. CDR3: CASSHQGAEAFF. The CDR3 DNA is TGTGCCAGCAGTCACCAGGGGGCAGAAGCTTTCTTT.

This clone was observed a few times. CDR3 sequence: CASSYSTSGNTDTQYF. The CDR3 DNA is TGTGCCAGCAGTTACTCGACTAGCGGAAACACAGATACGCAGTATTTT. The chain links TRBV6-5 to TRBJ2-3, with 9 bases identical to TRBD2. The CDR3 consists of 16 residues. Per the germline V gene, CDR1 is MNHEY and CDR2 is SVGAGI. V dropped 0 bases and J dropped 2; count of bases not matched to a gene: 3.

This clone was observed a few times. V usage is TRBV7-2 and J usage is TRBJ1-4; no definite D call. The germline V gene has CDR1 SGHTA and CDR2 FQGNSA. There are 15 residues in the CDR3. V lost 1 base and J lost 10, with 16 bases in between. The CDR3 is CASSLGDATRGKLFF. The CDR3 nucleotides read TGTGCCAGCAGCTTAGGCGACGCAACCCGAGGAAAACTGTTTTTT.

The chain has TRBV4-1 and TRBJ2-7; possible D gene TRBD1, 5 bases. V lost 4 bases to trimming and J lost 2 bases, with 15 bases between them. This CDR3 spans 15 amino acids. CDR1 and CDR2 from the germline V gene are MGHRA and YSYEKL. The CDR3 nucleotides are TGCGCCAGCAGCCTCGAGACAGAGGCCCCCTACGAGCAGTACTTC. Amino acid sequence: CASSLETEAPYEQYF.

The chain carries TRBV7-8 and TRBJ2-5; TRBD2 agrees at 7 bases. Germline lookup yields CDR1 SGHVS and CDR2 FQNEAQ. The CDR3 has 14 amino acids. J was trimmed by 11 bases and V by 0 bases; bases with no gene match: 9. The CDR3 nucleotides are TGTGCCAGCAGCTTAGCCCTCCGGGGGGTCAAACAGTACTTC. Translating it yields CASSLALRGVKQYF.

V gene TRBV7-2 combines with J gene TRBJ2-2, with 7 bases aligning to TRBD2. This CDR3 is 15 amino acids long. J gave up 4 bases and V 4 bases, and 6 bases lay outside the gene matches. CDR1 is SGHTA, CDR2 FQGNSA, per germline. CDR3 nucleotide sequence: TGTGCCAGCAGCTCCGGGACGGGGGGCACCGGGGAGCTGTTTTTT. Protein sequence: CASSSGTGGTGELFF.

This chain joins TRBV7-8 and TRBJ1-1; D not resolved. Trimming removed 0 bases at V and 1 base at J, with 6 bases between. This CDR3 has 14 residues. The germline gives CDR1 SGHVS, CDR2 FQNEAQ. In DNA form, the CDR3 reads TGTGCCAGCAGCTTAGCGGAGGGGAACACTGAAGCTTTCTTT. As protein: CASSLAEGNTEAFF.

The V call is TRBV19, the J call TRBJ1-5, with D perhaps TRBD1 (6 bases). With 2 bases removed from V and 3 bases from J, the gap between germline ends came to 11 bases. CDR1 and CDR2 (germline): LNHDA, SQIVND (reference sequence). CDR3 length equals 15 residues. CDR3 loop: CASSISQGYNQPQHF. Here the CDR3 DNA reads TGTGCCAGTAGTATAAGCCAGGGGTACAATCAGCCCCAGCATTTT.

The chain carries TRBV6-5 and TRBJ1-6; 7 positions agree with TRBD1. The CDR3 consists of 15 residues. CDR1 and CDR2 (germline): MNHEY, SVGAGI. V dropped 6 bases and J dropped 7; count of bases not matched to a gene: 9. The CDR3 DNA is TGTGCCAGCAGCACCCGACAGGGCGTAAATTCACCCCTCCACTTT. This gives the protein CASSTRQGVNSPLHF.

The chain couples TRBV10-3 to TRBJ2-2; 7 bases match TRBD1. The ends lost 4 bases at V and 1 base at J; junction bases unmatched: 6. Germline-derived CDR1 and CDR2 are ENHRY and SYGVKD. This CDR3 comprises 16 residues. CDR3 in amino acids: CAISARTGLNTGELFF. CDR3 coding DNA: TGTGCCATCAGTGCCCGGACAGGACTGAACACCGGGGAGCTGTTTTTT.

Comments on this clone: Other nucleotide sequences from this sample produce the same CDR3. The chain uses TRBV4-1 and TRBJ2-7, with D possibly being TRBD1 (6 bases). This CDR3 is built from 15 residues. Trimming shortened V by 0 bases and J by 7 bases, and 16 bases separated the two germline ends. The V gene's germline CDR1 is MGHRA and CDR2 YSYEKL. CDR3 DNA: TGCGCCAGCAGCCAAGATGCGTACAGGGTGGGTGAGCAGTACTTC. Amino acids: CASSQDAYRVGEQYF.

The V gene is TRBV4-1, the J gene TRBJ1-6; 9 bases match TRBD1. Germline lookup yields CDR1 MGHRA and CDR2 YSYEKL. This CDR3 spans 18 amino acids. The V gene end was trimmed by 1 base and the J gene end by 15 bases; junction bases not matched to a gene: 19. CDR3 in amino acids: CASSQVFRDRDRKGGLHF. CDR3 sequence (DNA): TGCGCCAGCAGCCAAGTTTTCCGGGACAGGGACCGGAAGGGGGGCCTCCACTTT.

In its sample, this clone was seen once. Written as DNA, the CDR3 is TGCGCCAGCAGCTTGGGGGACAGGGGGCTGGTGTACGAGCAGTACTTC. It translates to CASSLGDRGLVYEQYF. The chain joins TRBV5-1 to TRBJ2-7; TRBD1 agrees at 12 bases. The germline V gene encodes CDR1 SGHRS and CDR2 YFSETQ. Germline trimming cut 0 bases from V and 4 bases from J; bases unmatched to any gene: 5. The CDR3 length is 16 residues.

The rearrangement uses TRBV6-5 and TRBJ2-1; TRBD1 agrees at 9 bases. Per germline, CDR1 MNHEY and CDR2 SVGAGI. The CDR3 has 15 amino acids. The V gene end was trimmed by 4 bases and the J gene end by 2 bases; junction bases not matched to a gene: 3. The CDR3, as DNA: TGTGCCAGCAGTTCCGACAGGGGGGCCTACAATGAGCAGTTCTTC. Amino acid sequence: CASSSDRGAYNEQFF.

CDR3 loop: CASSQDSGFTTDTQYF. The CDR3, as DNA: TGCGCCAGCAGCCAAGATTCGGGTTTCACCACAGATACGCAGTATTTT. The J gene is TRBJ2-3, the V gene TRBV4-3, with unresolved D. Germline V lookup: CDR1 LGHNA, CDR2 YSLEER. V was cut by 0 bases and J by 2 bases, with 12 bases left in between. CDR3 length: 16 amino acids.

This chain connects TRBV5-1 to TRBJ2-3, with 10 bases identical to TRBD2. Unmatched junction bases numbered 7, after V lost 4 bases and J lost 2 bases. The CDR3 extends over 16 amino acids. Germline V gene data show CDR1 as SGHRS and CDR2 as YFSETQ. DNA for the CDR3: TGCGCCAGCAGCCCGTTAGCGGGGGGCCTCACAGATACGCAGTATTTT. Its protein is CASSPLAGGLTDTQYF.

The rearrangement joins TRBV7-2 to TRBJ1-1; D call uncertain. The CDR3 is made up of 13 amino acids. The V end was cut by 5 bases, the J end by 1 base, with 8 bases between. Germline-derived CDR1 and CDR2 are SGHTA and FQGNSA. For the CDR3, the DNA is TGTGCCAGCAGCGGGCAGCAGAACACTGAAGCTTTCTTT. Amino acid sequence: CASSGQQNTEAFF.

For this clone: Other DNA sequences from this sample encode an identical CDR3 as well. The chain employs TRBV29-1 and TRBJ1-5; a possible D gene is TRBD1 (5 bases). Germline V gene sequence: CDR1 SQVTM, CDR2 ANQGSEA. The ends were cut back, 1 base at V and 4 bases at J, with 11 bases in the middle. The CDR3 totals 14 residues. CDR3 loop: CSVEVGGGNQPQHF. CDR3 nucleotide sequence: TGCAGCGTTGAAGTCGGGGGTGGGAATCAGCCCCAGCATTTT.

With respect to this clone: The sample has other DNA sequences that encode this CDR3 too. The J gene is TRBJ2-3, the V gene TRBV4-3; 7 bases are shared with TRBD2. Germline assignment: CDR1 LGHNA and CDR2 YSLEER. CDR3 length: 19 residues. After removal of 0 bases from V and 2 bases from J, the junction contained 14 bases not matched to a gene. The CDR3 DNA sequence: TGCGCCAGCAGCCAAGATCCGTTTATCACGGGGGGTACCACAGATACGCAGTATTTT. Residues: CASSQDPFITGGTTDTQYF.